This T cell receptor beta chain stems from a study of CD8+ T cells in alopecia areata. The overall study: Twice daily, treated patients received 5 to 10 mg of oral tofacitinib.

This clone was seen only a few times. Treatment specified: oral pan-JAK inhibitor, 5-10 mg twice daily. CDR1 SGDLS and CDR2 YYNGEE come from the germline V gene. Trimming cost V 4 bases and J 4 bases, with 17 bases left between them. The CDR3 sequence is 15 residues long. Extracted from the samples, RNA was reverse transcribed into cDNA to serve as the sequencing template. Sequencing was performed with immunoSEQ multiplex PCR; in TCRdb, only in-frame clones are kept and a portion is missing. The sample carries 150,000 to 200,000 clones, about three fifths recorded once. The V call is TRBV9, the J call TRBJ1-1; weak D call: TRBD1 (5 bases). The starting material was CD4+ T cells sorted from blood, obtained at week 24, from a patient treated with tofacitinib. The receptor's source is a human donor with alopecia areata. CDR3 in amino acids: CASSPRSGWGTEAFF. In DNA form, the CDR3 reads TGTGCCAGCAGCCCGAGGTCAGGGTGGGGCACTGAAGCTTTCTTT.